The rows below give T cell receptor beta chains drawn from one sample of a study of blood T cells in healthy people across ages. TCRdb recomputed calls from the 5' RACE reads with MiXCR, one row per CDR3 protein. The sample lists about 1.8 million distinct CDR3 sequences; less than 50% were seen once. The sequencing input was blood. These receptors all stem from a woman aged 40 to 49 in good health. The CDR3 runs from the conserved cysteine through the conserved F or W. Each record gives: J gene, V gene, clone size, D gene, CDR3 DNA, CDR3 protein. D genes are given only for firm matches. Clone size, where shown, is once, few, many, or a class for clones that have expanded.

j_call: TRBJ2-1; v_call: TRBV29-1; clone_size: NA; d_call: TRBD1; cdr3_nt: TGCAGCGTTGGTAATACGCCGGGACAGGTACACAATGAGCAGTTCTTC; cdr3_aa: CSVGNTPGQVHNEQFF
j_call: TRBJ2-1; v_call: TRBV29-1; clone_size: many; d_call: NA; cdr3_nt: TGCAGCGTGACGGAATTCAATGAGCAGTTCTTC; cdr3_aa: CSVTEFNEQFF
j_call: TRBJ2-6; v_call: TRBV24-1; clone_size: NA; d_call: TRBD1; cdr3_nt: TGTGCCACCAGTGATTCCCGGACAGGGGGCGTTGGGGCCAACGTCCTGACTTTC; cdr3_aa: CATSDSRTGGVGANVLTF
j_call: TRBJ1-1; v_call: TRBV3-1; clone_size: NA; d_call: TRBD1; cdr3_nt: TGTGCCAGCAGCCATCGAGACAGGGGCACTGAAGCTTTCTTT; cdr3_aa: CASSHRDRGTEAFF
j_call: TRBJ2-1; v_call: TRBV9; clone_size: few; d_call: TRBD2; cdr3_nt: TGTGCCAGCAGCCCAAGGTTCGGGGGGGGCCAAGGTGAGCAGTTCTTC; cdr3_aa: CASSPRFGGGQGEQFF
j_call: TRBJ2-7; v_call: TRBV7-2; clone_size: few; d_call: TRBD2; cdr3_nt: TGTGCCAGCAGCCGGGGGGGTCTCGAGCAGTACTTC; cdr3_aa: CASSRGGLEQYF
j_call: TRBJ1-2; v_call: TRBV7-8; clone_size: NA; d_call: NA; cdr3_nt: TGTGCCAGCAGCTTGCCTCAGGGGAAGGGCTACACCTTC; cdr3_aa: CASSLPQGKGYTF
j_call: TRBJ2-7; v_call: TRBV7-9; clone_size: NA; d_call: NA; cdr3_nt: TGTGCCAGCAGCTCCGTCCCGTCGCGAGGGGTTCAATACGAGCAGTACTTC; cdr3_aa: CASSSVPSRGVQYEQYF
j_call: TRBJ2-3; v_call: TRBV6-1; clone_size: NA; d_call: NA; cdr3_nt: TGTGCCACCCGGAGAGGGTTGGATACGCAGTATTTT; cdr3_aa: CATRRGLDTQYF
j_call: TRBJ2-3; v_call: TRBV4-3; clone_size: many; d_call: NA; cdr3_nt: TGCGCCAGCAGCCAAGGGCGGGGAAGCACAGATACGCAGTATTTT; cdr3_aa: CASSQGRGSTDTQYF
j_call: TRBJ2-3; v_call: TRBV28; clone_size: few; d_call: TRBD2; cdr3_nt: TGTGCCAGCAGCCTTATAGCGGGGTCAAACACAGATACGCAGTATTTT; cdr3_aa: CASSLIAGSNTDTQYF
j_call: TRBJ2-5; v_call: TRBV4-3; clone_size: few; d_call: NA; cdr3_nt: TGCGCCAGCAGCCAAGAGGGATTGATGTACCAAGAGACCCAGTACTTC; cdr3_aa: CASSQEGLMYQETQYF
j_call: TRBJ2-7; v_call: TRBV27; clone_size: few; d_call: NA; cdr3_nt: TGTGCCAGCAGTTATCCAGGGAGGGAGCAGTACTTC; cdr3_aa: CASSYPGREQYF
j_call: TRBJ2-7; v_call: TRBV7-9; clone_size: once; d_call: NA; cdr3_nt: TGTGCCAGCAGCTCGGGGATGGGGCTTCATCACGAGCAGTACTTC; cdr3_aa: CASSSGMGLHHEQYF
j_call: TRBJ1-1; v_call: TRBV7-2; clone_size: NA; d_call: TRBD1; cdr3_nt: TGTGCCAGCAGCTTCGGGACAGGGGGCATGAACACTGAAGCTTTCTTT; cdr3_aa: CASSFGTGGMNTEAFF
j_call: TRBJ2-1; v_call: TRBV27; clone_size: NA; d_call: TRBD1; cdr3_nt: TGTGCCAGCAGTTTAAGGGGGCTTAGGAATGAGCAGTTCTTC; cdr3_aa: CASSLRGLRNEQFF
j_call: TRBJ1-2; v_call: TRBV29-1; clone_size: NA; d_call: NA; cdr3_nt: TGCAGCGTTGAAGATCGGGGACGCAGGGGCTTGGGTGGCCACACCTTC; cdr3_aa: CSVEDRGRRGLGGHTF
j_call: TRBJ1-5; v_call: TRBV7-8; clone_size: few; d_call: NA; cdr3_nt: TGTGCCAGCAGCTTAATGGTTGGGGGCGCAAATCAGCCCCAGCATTTT; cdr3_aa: CASSLMVGGANQPQHF
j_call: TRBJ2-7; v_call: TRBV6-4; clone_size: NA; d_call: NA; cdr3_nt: TGTGCCAGCAGTGATTCCGACGAGCAGTACTTC; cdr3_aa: CASSDSDEQYF
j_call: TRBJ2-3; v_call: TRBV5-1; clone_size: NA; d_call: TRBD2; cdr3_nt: TGCGCCAGCAGGGATATCCCCGGGACTAGCGGGGGAATTGCAGATACGCAGTATTTT; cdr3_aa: CASRDIPGTSGGIADTQYF
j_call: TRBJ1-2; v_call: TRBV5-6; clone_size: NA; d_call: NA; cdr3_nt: TGTGCCAGCAGCTTCGATAGCCAGGCTAGTCTCCTCTATGGCTGCACCTTC; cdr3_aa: CASSFDSQASLLYGCTF
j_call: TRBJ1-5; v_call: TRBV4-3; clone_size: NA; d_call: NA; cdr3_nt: TGCGCCAGCAGCCAAGAGGGAGGCTTTAATCAGCCCCAGCATTTT; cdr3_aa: CASSQEGGFNQPQHF
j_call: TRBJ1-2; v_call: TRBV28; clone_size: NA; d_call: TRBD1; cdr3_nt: TGTGCCAGCACCCCGGGACAGGCTATCAACTATGGCTACACCTTC; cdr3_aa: CASTPGQAINYGYTF
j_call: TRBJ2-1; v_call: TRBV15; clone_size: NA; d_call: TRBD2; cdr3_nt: TGTGCCACCAGCAGATCTAGCGGGGAGGGAGGAAGGGGTGAGCAGTTCTTC; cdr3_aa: CATSRSSGEGGRGEQFF
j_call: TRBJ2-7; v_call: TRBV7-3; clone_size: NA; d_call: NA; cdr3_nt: TGTGCCAGCAGCGGACCCGAACATAAAACCTACGAGCAGTACTTC; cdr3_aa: CASSGPEHKTYEQYF
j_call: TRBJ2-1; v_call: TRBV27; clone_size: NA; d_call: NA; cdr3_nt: TGTGCCAGCAGTTTCATGCCTCCGTACAATGAGCAGTTCTTC; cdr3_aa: CASSFMPPYNEQFF
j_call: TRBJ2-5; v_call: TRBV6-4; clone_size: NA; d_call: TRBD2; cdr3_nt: TGTGCCAGCAGTGACTCAACTAGCGGGGAAGAGACCCAGTACTTC; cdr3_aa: CASSDSTSGEETQYF
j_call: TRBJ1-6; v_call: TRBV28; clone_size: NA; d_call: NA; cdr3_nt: TGTGCCAGCACCGAGACAGACAGCTCCTATAATTCACCCCTCCACTTT; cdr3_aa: CASTETDSSYNSPLHF
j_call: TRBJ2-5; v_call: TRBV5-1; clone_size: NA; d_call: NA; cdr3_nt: TGCGCCAGCAGCTTGGACTCAGGCAATGAGCAGTACTTC; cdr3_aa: CASSLDSGNEQYF
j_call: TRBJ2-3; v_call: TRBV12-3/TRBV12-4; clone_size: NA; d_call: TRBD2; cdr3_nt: TGTGCCAGCAGTTTTTTCCTAGCGGGGACGACTAGCACAGATACGCAGTATTTT; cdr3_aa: CASSFFLAGTTSTDTQYF
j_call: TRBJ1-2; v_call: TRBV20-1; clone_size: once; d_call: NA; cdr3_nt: TGCAGTGCTAGAAACAGGGAGGACTATGGCTACACCTTC; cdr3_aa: CSARNREDYGYTF
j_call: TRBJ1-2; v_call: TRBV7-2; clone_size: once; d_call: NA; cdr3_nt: TGTGCCAGCAGTACGTACAGGGTCGCCTATGGCTACACCTTC; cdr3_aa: CASSTYRVAYGYTF
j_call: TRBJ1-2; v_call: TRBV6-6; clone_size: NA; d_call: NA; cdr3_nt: TGTGCCAGCATGACAGCTCGAGACTATGGCTACACCTTC; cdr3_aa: CASMTARDYGYTF
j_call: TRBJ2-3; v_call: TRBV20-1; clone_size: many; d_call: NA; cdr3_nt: TGCAGTGCTAGCCGGGACGGGAGCACAGATACGCAGTATTTT; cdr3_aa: CSASRDGSTDTQYF
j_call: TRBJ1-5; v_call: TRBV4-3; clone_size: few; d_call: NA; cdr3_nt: TGCGCCAGCAGCCAGACGCGTGATCAGCCCCAGCATTTT; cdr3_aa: CASSQTRDQPQHF
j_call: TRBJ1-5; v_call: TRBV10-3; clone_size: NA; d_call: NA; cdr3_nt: TGTGCCATCAGTGCCGGGACACATAATCAGCCCCAGCATTTT; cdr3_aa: CAISAGTHNQPQHF
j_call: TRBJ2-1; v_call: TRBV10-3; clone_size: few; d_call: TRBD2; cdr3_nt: TGTGCCATCACTCACGGACTAGCGGGGGGCAGCGGTGGTGAGCAGTTCTTC; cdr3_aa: CAITHGLAGGSGGEQFF
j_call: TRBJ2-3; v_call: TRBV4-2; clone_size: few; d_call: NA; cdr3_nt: TGTGCCAGCAGCCACCCCAGGGGCACCACAGATACGCAGTATTTT; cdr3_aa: CASSHPRGTTDTQYF
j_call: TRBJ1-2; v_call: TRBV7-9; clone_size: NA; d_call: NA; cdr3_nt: TGTGCCAGCAGCTTAGTGGGGCAGCTAATTAACTATGGCTACACCTTC; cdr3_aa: CASSLVGQLINYGYTF
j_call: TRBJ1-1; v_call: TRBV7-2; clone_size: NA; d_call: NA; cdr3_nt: TGTGCCAGCAACTTACAACATCGGGCCGGGGAGGCTGAAGCTTTCTTT; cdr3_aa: CASNLQHRAGEAEAFF
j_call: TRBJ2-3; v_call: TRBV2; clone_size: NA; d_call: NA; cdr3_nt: TGTGCCAGCACCGCGAGTCTCCTTGCGCAGTATTTT; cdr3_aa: CASTASLLAQYF
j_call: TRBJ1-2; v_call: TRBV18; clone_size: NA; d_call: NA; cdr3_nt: TGTGCCAGCTCACCAGACAACTCTAGGGAAAATGGCTACACCTTC; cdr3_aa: CASSPDNSRENGYTF
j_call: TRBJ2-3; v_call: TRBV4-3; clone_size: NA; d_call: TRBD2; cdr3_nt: TGCGCCAGCAGCCAAGTTGGCGGGGGGGCGTTAGATACGCAGTATTTT; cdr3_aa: CASSQVGGGALDTQYF
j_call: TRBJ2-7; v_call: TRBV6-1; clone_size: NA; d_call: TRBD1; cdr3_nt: TGTGCCACTTGGACAGGGATGAGTGTGGAGCAGTACTTC; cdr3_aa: CATWTGMSVEQYF
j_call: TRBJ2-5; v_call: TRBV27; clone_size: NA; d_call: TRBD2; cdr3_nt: TGTGCCAGCAGGACGGGGGGGCCGGTGGAGACCCAGTACTTC; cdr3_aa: CASRTGGPVETQYF
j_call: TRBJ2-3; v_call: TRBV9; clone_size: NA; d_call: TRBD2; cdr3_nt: TGTGCCAGCAGCCCCGGGACTATACCTAGCACAGATACGCAGTATTTT; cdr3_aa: CASSPGTIPSTDTQYF
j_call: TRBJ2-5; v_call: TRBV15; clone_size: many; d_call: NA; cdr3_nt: TGTGCCACCAGCAACAGGGAAGAGACCCAGTACTTC; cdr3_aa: CATSNREETQYF
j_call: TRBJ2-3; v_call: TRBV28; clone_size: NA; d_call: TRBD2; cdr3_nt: TGTGCCAGCAGTGACCCCCTAGCGGGGGGGTCAGATACGCAGTATTTT; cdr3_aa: CASSDPLAGGSDTQYF
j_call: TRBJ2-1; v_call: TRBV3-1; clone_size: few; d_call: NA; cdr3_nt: TGTGCCAGCAGCCAAGAGGAGGTAACCTACAATGAGCAGTTCTTC; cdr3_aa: CASSQEEVTYNEQFF
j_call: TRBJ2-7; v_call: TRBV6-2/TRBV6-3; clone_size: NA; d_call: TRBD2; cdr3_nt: TGTGCCAGCATCCTAGCGGGGGGACCTTCCTCCTACGAGCAGTACTTC; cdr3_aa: CASILAGGPSSYEQYF
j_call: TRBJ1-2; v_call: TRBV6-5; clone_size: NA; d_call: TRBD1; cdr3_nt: TGTGCCAGCAGTTCCCCACAGGGGCGCTTCTATGGCTACACCTTC; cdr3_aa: CASSSPQGRFYGYTF
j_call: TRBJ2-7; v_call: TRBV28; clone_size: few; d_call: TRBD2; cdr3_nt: TGTGCCAGCAGTTGGGGGCCAAGCGGGGGCCTTTACGAGCAGTACTTC; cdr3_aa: CASSWGPSGGLYEQYF